These 6 T cell receptor beta chains were sequenced from one sample in a study of metastatic and nonmetastatic thyroid tumors. TCRdb re-clonotyped the PCR reads via MiXCR. The sample lists tens of thousands of clones, approximately 12% occurring once. Each patient came to thyroid surgery without any prior treatment (of any kind). Material: tumor tissue. The receptors originated from a female donor with papillary thyroid cancer or a benign thyroid nodule (not recorded which). Some clones in this sample may be carry-over from other donors' samples.

This chain connects TRBV4-2 to TRBJ2-5; 8 nucleotides line up with TRBD2. J gave up 7 bases and V 2 bases, and 9 bases lay outside the gene matches. This CDR3 has 15 residues. CDR1 and CDR2 from the germline V gene are LGHNA and YNFKEQ. The CDR3 bases are TGTGCCAGCAGCCAACTGGATAGCGGGACGGGGACCCAGTACTTC. Its translation is CASSQLDSGTGTQYF.

A few counts support this clone. This may arise from a read error, as a much more abundant clone is one base away. The chain couples TRBV16 to TRBJ1-2; 9 bases match TRBD1. This CDR3 is built from 14 residues. Losses at the gene ends were 4 bases for V and 9 bases for J; bases not matched to a gene: 9. The germline V gene has CDR1 KGHSY and CDR2 FQNENV. CDR3 in amino acids: CASSPPGQGSRYTF. In DNA form, the CDR3 reads TGTGCCAGCAGCCCACCGGGACAGGGTAGTCGCTACACCTTC.

This clone was observed many times. The V gene is TRBV9, the J gene TRBJ2-2; TRBD2 agrees at 7 bases. Per the germline V gene, CDR1 is SGDLS and CDR2 is YYNGEE. This CDR3 comprises 15 residues. J gave up 4 bases and V 2 bases, and 5 bases lay outside the gene matches. The CDR3 spells CASSVGGSITGELFF. The CDR3, as DNA: TGTGCCAGCAGCGTCGGCGGGAGTATCACCGGGGAGCTGTTTTTT.

As to this clone: Germline is not matched at one junction end, which may reflect a read error. CDR3 in amino acids: CASSRRTGNSEAFF. The CDR3 DNA reads TGTGCCAGCAGCCGCCGGACAGGGAACAGTGAAGCTTTCTTT. The rearrangement links TRBV3-1 to TRBJ1-1; TRBD1 aligns across 8 bases. The CDR3 consists of 14 residues. The germline V gene has CDR1 LGHDT and CDR2 YNNKEL (reference sequence).

This clone was picked up many times. The chain employs TRBV13 and TRBJ2-1; 9 nucleotides line up with TRBD2. The germline gives CDR1 PRHDT, CDR2 FYEKMQ (reference sequence). This CDR3 region has 15 residues. With V trimmed by 6 bases and J by 4 bases, 7 bases remained unmatched. The CDR3 reads CASSPGTSSYNEQFF. Here the CDR3 DNA reads TGTGCCAGCAGTCCCGGGACTAGCTCATACAATGAGCAGTTCTTC.

In its sample, this clone was seen a few times. A much larger clonotype is one base distant, so this may be a read error. CDR3 sequence reads: CASGHREGYTF. The DNA for the CDR3 is TGTGCCAGCGGGCACCGAGAGGGCTACACCTTC. The chain uses TRBV28 and TRBJ1-2; no clear D. The CDR3 covers 11 residues. The V end was cut by 8 bases, the J end by 8 bases, with 12 bases between. Looked up from germline, CDR1 is MDHEN and CDR2 is SYDVKM.